The 26 T cell receptor beta chains given below trace back to one sample, sequenced in a study of cytomegalovirus exposure and HLA in healthy donors (TCRdb year 2017). The library was generated by the immunoSEQ multiplex PCR assay. For the multiplex PCR, a mixture combining 60 forward primers for TCR Vbeta segments and 13 reverse primers for TCR Jbeta segments was used. In TCRdb, the immuneACCESS table is reduced to in-frame sequences with V and J assigned. These tables do not hold every clone; where another copy was compared, an unresolved V gene accounts for under half, and the others remain unexplained. The sample table on file contains some 120,000 clones. 3.7% of the sample rests with the top ten. Specimen: PBMCs. Receptor source: a man aged 25 to 45 in good health and CMV-seronegative.

The chain has TRBV7-2 and TRBJ1-1; the D gene is possibly TRBD1 (6 bases). The CDR3 runs to 16 residues. V dropped 4 bases and J dropped 2 bases, with 17 bases sitting between them. Germline CDR1 reads SGHTA; CDR2 reads FQGNSA. CDR3 sequence reads: CASSYFPRGVNTEAFF. The CDR3 nucleotides are TGTGCCAGCAGCTATTTTCCCAGGGGAGTTAACACTGAAGCTTTCTTT.

The chain has TRBV5-4 and TRBJ2-5, with 7 bases fitting TRBD1. Germline CDR1 and CDR2: SGHNT and YYREEE (reference sequence). The CDR3 runs 15 residues. V lost 4 bases and J lost 5; bases outside the gene matches: 11. This chain's CDR3 is CASSRGGAPLETQYF. The CDR3 DNA is TGTGCCAGCAGCCGAGGGGGCGCCCCCCTGGAGACCCAGTACTTC.

The chain employs TRBV7-9 and TRBJ2-5; TRBD1 matches at 8 bases. The J call is doubtful: the DNA matches TRBJ2-7 better. Germline V lookup: CDR1 SEHNR, CDR2 FQNEAQ (reference sequence). The CDR3 extends over 14 amino acids. This CDR3 reads CASRIQGEAYEQYF. The CDR3 DNA is TGTGCCAGCAGAATACAGGGGGAGGCCTACGAGCAGTACTTC.

The CDR3: CASSLAAGVGGYQETQYF. CDR3 DNA sequence: TGCGCCAGCAGCTTGGCGGCAGGGGTAGGGGGATACCAAGAGACCCAGTACTTC. The chain links TRBV5-1 to TRBJ2-5, with D possibly matching TRBD1 (6 bases). Germline V lookup: CDR1 SGHRS, CDR2 YFSETQ. The CDR3 loop spans 18 amino acids. The V end lost 0 bases, the J end lost 0 bases, and 18 bases lay between the germline ends. Filled out from reference TRBV5-1 and TRBJ2-5, the complete variable domain reads KAGVTQTPRYLIKTRGQQVTLSCSPISGHRSVSWYQQTPGQGLQFLFEYFSETQRNKGNFPGRFSGRQFSNSRSEMNVSTLELGDSALYLCASSLAAGVGGYQETQYFGPGTRLLVL.

The chain has TRBV2 and TRBJ2-3, with 8 bases aligning to TRBD2. After removal of 2 bases from V and 4 bases from J, the junction contained 5 bases not matched to a gene. From germline, CDR1 is SNHLY and CDR2 FYNNEI. The CDR3 spans 15 residues. DNA of the CDR3: TGTGCCAGCAGTGAACGGGGGGGCCGGGCAGATACGCAGTATTTT. Translating gives CASSERGGRADTQYF.

This sequence joins TRBV7-2 and TRBJ2-1; 9 bases are shared with TRBD2. With V trimmed by 8 bases and J by 2 bases, 10 bases remained unmatched. The V gene's germline CDR1 is SGHTA and CDR2 FQGNSA. This CDR3 comprises 16 residues. The CDR3 nucleotides read TGTGCCAGCGACTCATCAGCGGGGGGACCCTACAATGAGCAGTTCTTC. Its translation: CASDSSAGGPYNEQFF.

The rearrangement joins TRBV18 to TRBJ1-1, with 8 bases matching TRBD1. The CDR3 extends over 15 amino acids. Losses at the gene ends were 3 bases for V and 4 bases for J; bases not matched to a gene: 7. Per the germline V gene, CDR1 is KGHSH and CDR2 is LQKENI. The CDR3 nucleotides read TGTGCCAGCTCACCGTGGGTTGACAGGGGCACTGAAGCTTTCTTT. Protein product: CASSPWVDRGTEAFF. The full variable domain, rest sourced from reference TRBV18 and TRBJ1-1, is NAGVMQNPRHLVRRRGQEARLRCSPMKGHSHVYWYRQLPEEGLKFMVYLQKENIIDESGMPKERFSAEFPKEGPSILRIQQVVRGDSAAYFCASSPWVDRGTEAFFGQGTRLTVV.

The V and J genes are TRBV7-6 and TRBJ2-3; 8 positions match TRBD2. Per germline, CDR1 SGHVS and CDR2 FNYEAQ. The CDR3 contains 14 residues. With 1 base clipped from V and 6 bases from J, the junction kept 3 bases outside the gene matches. Written as DNA, the CDR3 is TGTGCCAGCAGCTTAGGGACTAGCCCCGATACGCAGTATTTT. As protein: CASSLGTSPDTQYF.

The chain employs TRBV5-6 and TRBJ2-4, with a possible D match to TRBD1 (5 bases). Germline CDR1 is SGHDT and CDR2 is YYEEEE. Trimming pared 7 bases from V and 5 bases from J, leaving 13 bases between. The CDR3 contains 13 residues. The CDR3 bases are TGTGCCAGCTGTAAGGGGTGGGAAAACATTCAGTACTTC. Translated, it gives CASCKGWENIQYF.

The chain uses TRBV7-9 and TRBJ1-1, with D maybe TRBD1 (5 bases). V shed 5 bases and J shed 5 bases, with 15 bases lying between them. This CDR3 region has 14 residues. CDR1 is SEHNR and CDR2 is FQNEAQ in the germline V gene (reference sequence). For the CDR3, the DNA is TGTGCCAGCAGCGCACGGGGGGGAGGGACTGAAGCTTTCTTT. Residues: CASSARGGGTEAFF.

CDR3 bases: TGTGCCCCGAGAAGACAGGGCGAGGGCACTGAAGCTTTCTTT. Amino acids: CAPRRQGEGTEAFF. The chain carries TRBV6-1 and TRBJ1-1, with TRBD1 identical over 7 bases. The CDR3 loop spans 14 amino acids. Germline values: CDR1 MNHNS, CDR2 SASEGT. V shed 11 bases, J shed 4 bases, and the junction held 13 bases outside the gene matches.

The V call is TRBV7-2, the J call TRBJ2-3; the D gene is possibly TRBD1 (5 bases). The CDR3 extends over 15 amino acids. Between the trimmed V and J ends, which lost 1 base and 2 bases, there was a span of 10 bases. Germline V gives CDR1 SGHTA, CDR2 FQGNSA. CDR3 sequence reads: CASSLGRVPTDTQYF. CDR3 in DNA: TGTGCCAGCAGCTTAGGCAGGGTGCCCACAGATACGCAGTATTTT.

The chain carries TRBV19 and TRBJ1-6; D ambiguous. The V gene's germline CDR1 is LNHDA and CDR2 SQIVND (reference sequence). The CDR3 has 15 residues. V lost 8 bases to trimming and J lost 0 bases, with 11 bases between them. The CDR3 region is CASGPGFSYNSPLHF. The CDR3 coding sequence is TGTGCCAGTGGCCCAGGATTCTCCTATAATTCACCCCTCCACTTT.

The chain is built from TRBV19 and TRBJ1-1; TRBD1 might be the D (6 bases). V lost 5 bases to trimming and J lost 1 base, with 17 bases between them. Germline V CDR1 and CDR2: LNHDA, SQIVND (reference sequence). CDR3 size: 16 residues. The CDR3 DNA sequence: TGTGCCAGTAGTTCAGGGGAAGGTACCCCGAACACTGAAGCTTTCTTT. Its translation is CASSSGEGTPNTEAFF. The variable domain in full, completed from reference TRBV19 and TRBJ1-1, reads DGGITQSPKYLFRKEGQNVTLSCEQNLNHDAMYWYRQDPGQGLRLIYYSQIVNDFQKGDIAEGYSVSREKKESFPLTVTSAQKNPTAFYLCASSSGEGTPNTEAFFGQGTRLTVV.

The chain combines TRBV7-6 with TRBJ2-1, with D perhaps TRBD2 (6 bases). V lost 5 bases and J lost 10, with 9 bases in between. Per the germline V gene, CDR1 is SGHVS and CDR2 is FNYEAQ. This CDR3 is 11 amino acids long. The CDR3 loop reads CASSHGGEQFF. CDR3 DNA: TGTGCCAGCAGCCACGGGGGAGAGCAGTTCTTC.

This chain joins TRBV13 and TRBJ1-3; TRBD1 matches 7 bases. The CDR3 spans 18 residues. Germline-derived CDR1 and CDR2 are PRHDT and FYEKMQ (reference sequence). J gave up 3 bases and V 5 bases, and 16 bases lay outside the gene matches. The CDR3 is CASSQTGIDTPFGNTIYF. The CDR3 DNA follows: TGTGCCAGCAGCCAGACAGGGATCGATACGCCCTTTGGAAACACCATATATTTT.

The chain recombines TRBV30 with TRBJ1-6; 10 bases agree with TRBD1. V gave up 3 bases and J gave up 7 bases; unmatched junction bases: 3. Germline loops: CDR1 GTSNPN, CDR2 SVGIG (reference sequence). The CDR3 loop spans 14 amino acids. CDR3 protein: CAWSEGQGNSPLHF. For the CDR3, the DNA is TGTGCCTGGAGCGAGGGACAGGGGAATTCACCCCTCCACTTT.

Points on this clone: Within the sample, other DNA sequences also encode this same CDR3. The chain recombines TRBV20-1 with TRBJ1-1; D uncertain. Germline V gene lookup returns CDR1 DFQATT and CDR2 SNEGSKA (reference sequence). Deletions cut 6 bases from V and 1 base from J, with 6 bases between. This CDR3 has 11 residues. The CDR3 is CSARRNTEAFF. Here the CDR3 DNA reads TGCAGTGCCCGGAGGAACACTGAAGCTTTCTTT.

In DNA form, the CDR3 reads TGTGCCAGCAGCTTAGACGACAGGGGGCCTGGCTGGGCTTTCTTT. Translation: CASSLDDRGPGWAFF. This chain uses TRBV11-2 with TRBJ1-1; 10 nucleotides agree with TRBD1. V shed 0 bases and J 11 bases; nucleotides not matched to a gene: 9. Germline CDR1 SGHAT, CDR2 FQNNGV. This CDR3 comprises 15 residues.

The rearrangement joins TRBV5-4 to TRBJ2-3; the match to TRBD2 covers 7 bases. Germline CDR1 SGHNT, CDR2 YYREEE (reference sequence). CDR3 length: 16 residues. V dropped 4 bases and J dropped 0; count of bases not matched to a gene: 8. The CDR3 sequence: CASSKGLDPSTDTQYF. Here the CDR3 DNA reads TGTGCCAGCAGCAAAGGACTAGACCCTAGCACAGATACGCAGTATTTT.

The chain joins TRBV6-1 to TRBJ2-2; 12 bases line up with TRBD1. Looked up from germline, CDR1 is MNHNS and CDR2 is SASEGT. Trimming removed 7 bases from V and 5 bases from J; junction bases left unmatched: 5. The length of the CDR3 is 15 residues. DNA for the CDR3: TGTGCCAGCATGGGGGACAGGGGGCGAACCGGGGAGCTGTTTTTT. It yields the protein CASMGDRGRTGELFF.

This chain uses TRBV4-2 with TRBJ2-1; 9 bases align to TRBD2. This CDR3 spans 16 amino acids. Trimming removed 1 base from V and 3 bases from J; junction bases left unmatched: 4. Germline CDR1 LGHNA, CDR2 YNFKEQ. CDR3 region: CASSQGAGGFYNEQFF. CDR3 in DNA: TGTGCCAGCAGCCAAGGGGCGGGGGGGTTCTACAATGAGCAGTTCTTC.

The chain joins TRBV5-1 to TRBJ1-2; D call uncertain. This CDR3 contains 16 residues. The V end was cut by 0 bases, the J end by 3 bases, with 15 bases between. CDR1 is SGHRS, CDR2 YFSETQ, per germline. The CDR3 DNA reads as TGCGCCAGCAGCTTGGCCTTTGGGCTCCTCGACTATGGCTACACCTTC. Its translation is CASSLAFGLLDYGYTF. Looking up the rest from reference TRBV5-1 and TRBJ1-2 gives the full variable domain: KAGVTQTPRYLIKTRGQQVTLSCSPISGHRSVSWYQQTPGQGLQFLFEYFSETQRNKGNFPGRFSGRQFSNSRSEMNVSTLELGDSALYLCASSLAFGLLDYGYTFGSGTRLTVV.

This rearrangement joins TRBV7-8 to TRBJ2-2, with D possibly matching TRBD1 (7 bases). This CDR3 spans 15 amino acids. V was clipped by 1 base and J by 6 bases, with 12 bases between them. Per the germline V gene, CDR1 is SGHVS and CDR2 is FQNEAQ. CDR3 nucleotides: TGTGCCAGCAGCTTAGGCGGGACAGTGGCCGGGGAGCTGTTTTTT. Its translation: CASSLGGTVAGELFF. Using reference TRBV7-8 and TRBJ2-2 for the parts outside the CDR3, the full variable domain is GAGVSQSPRYKVAKRGQDVALRCDPISGHVSLFWYQQALGQGPEFLTYFQNEAQLDKSGLPSDRFFAERPEGSVSTLKIQRTQQEDSAVYLCASSLGGTVAGELFFGEGSRLTVL.

The chain employs TRBV4-2 and TRBJ2-3, with unresolved D. This CDR3 is built from 14 residues. Trimming took 0 bases from V and 5 from J, leaving 9 bases between them. Germline loops: CDR1 LGHNA, CDR2 YNFKEQ. In nucleotides, the CDR3 is TGTGCCAGCAGCCAAGACATACTTCGAGATACGCAGTATTTT. Its translation is CASSQDILRDTQYF.

Regarding this clone: Sequence at one end of the junction differs from germline and may be a read error. The V call is TRBV5-1, the J call TRBJ1-2, with no clear D. There are 14 residues in the CDR3. Germline loops: CDR1 SGHRS, CDR2 YFSETQ. CDR3 sequence: CASSQTSGNYGYTF. DNA of the CDR3: TGCGCTAGCAGCCAAACTAGCGGTAACTATGGCTACACCTTC.